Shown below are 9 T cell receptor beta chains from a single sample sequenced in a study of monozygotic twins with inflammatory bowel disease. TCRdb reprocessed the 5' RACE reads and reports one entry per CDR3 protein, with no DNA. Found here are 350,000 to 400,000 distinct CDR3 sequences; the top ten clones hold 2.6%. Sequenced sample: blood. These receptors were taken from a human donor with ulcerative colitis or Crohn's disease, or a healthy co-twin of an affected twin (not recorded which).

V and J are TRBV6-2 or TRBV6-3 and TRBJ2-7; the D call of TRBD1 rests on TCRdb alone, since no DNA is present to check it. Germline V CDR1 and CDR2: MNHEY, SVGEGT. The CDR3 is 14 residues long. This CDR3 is CASSYQGPSSEQYF.

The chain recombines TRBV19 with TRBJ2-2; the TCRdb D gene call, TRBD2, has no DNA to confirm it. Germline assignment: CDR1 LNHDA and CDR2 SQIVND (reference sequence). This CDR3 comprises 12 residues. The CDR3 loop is CARAGGPGELFF. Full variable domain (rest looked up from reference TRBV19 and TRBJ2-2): DGGITQSPKYLFRKEGQNVTLSCEQNLNHDAMYWYRQDPGQGLRLIYYSQIVNDFQKGDIAEGYSVSREKKESFPLTVTSAQKNPTAFYLCARAGGPGELFFGEGSRLTVL.

The CDR3 is CASSLDSNYNEQFF. V gene TRBV5-1 combines with J gene TRBJ2-1. This CDR3 is built from 14 residues. Germline V lookup: CDR1 SGHRS, CDR2 YFSETQ.

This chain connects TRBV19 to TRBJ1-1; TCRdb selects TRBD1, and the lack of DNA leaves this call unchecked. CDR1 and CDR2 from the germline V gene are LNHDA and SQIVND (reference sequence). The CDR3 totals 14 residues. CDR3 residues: CASSPGRLNTEAFF. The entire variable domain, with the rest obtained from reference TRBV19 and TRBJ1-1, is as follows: DGGITQSPKYLFRKEGQNVTLSCEQNLNHDAMYWYRQDPGQGLRLIYYSQIVNDFQKGDIAEGYSVSREKKESFPLTVTSAQKNPTAFYLCASSPGRLNTEAFFGQGTRLTVV.

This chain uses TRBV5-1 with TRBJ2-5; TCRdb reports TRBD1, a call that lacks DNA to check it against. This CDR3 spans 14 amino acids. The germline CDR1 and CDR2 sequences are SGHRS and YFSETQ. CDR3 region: CASSLGTLQETQYF.

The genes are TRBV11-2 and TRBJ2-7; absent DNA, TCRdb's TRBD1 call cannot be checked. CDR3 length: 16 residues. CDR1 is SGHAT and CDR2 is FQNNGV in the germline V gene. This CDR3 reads CASSFRPDRGRMEQYF.

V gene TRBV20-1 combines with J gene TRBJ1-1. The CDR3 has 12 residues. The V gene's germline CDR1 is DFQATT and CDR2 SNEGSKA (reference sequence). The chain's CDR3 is CSANDRATEAFF.

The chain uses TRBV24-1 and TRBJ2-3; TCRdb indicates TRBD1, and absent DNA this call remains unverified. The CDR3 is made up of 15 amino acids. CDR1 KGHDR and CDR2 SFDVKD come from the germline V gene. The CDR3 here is CATSRGTIITDTQYF.

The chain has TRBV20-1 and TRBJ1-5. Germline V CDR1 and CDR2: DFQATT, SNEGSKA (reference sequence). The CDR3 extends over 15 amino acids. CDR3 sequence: CSARDLGSGDQPQHF.